Shown below are 23 T cell receptor beta chains from a single sample sequenced in a study of blood T cell repertoires in COVID-19. Data came from immunoSEQ multiplex PCR; TCRdb stores just in-frame clones and leaves some out. The repertoire includes approximately 260,000 clones, about nine tenths of them detected once, and about 1.9% sits in the top ten. Sample: PBMCs or T cells enriched from blood (not recorded which). Receptors were obtained from a woman younger than 30 who had recovered from COVID-19.

The J gene is TRBJ1-1, the V gene TRBV19; 9 positions agree with TRBD1. CDR1 is LNHDA and CDR2 is SQIVND in the germline V gene (reference sequence). The length of the CDR3 is 13 residues. V gave up 5 bases and J gave up 3 bases; unmatched junction bases: 1. This CDR3 reads CASSGQGYTEAFF. DNA for the CDR3: TGTGCCAGTAGTGGACAGGGGTACACTGAAGCTTTCTTT. The variable domain in full, completed from reference TRBV19 and TRBJ1-1, reads DGGITQSPKYLFRKEGQNVTLSCEQNLNHDAMYWYRQDPGQGLRLIYYSQIVNDFQKGDIAEGYSVSREKKESFPLTVTSAQKNPTAFYLCASSGQGYTEAFFGQGTRLTVV.

V and J are TRBV7-8 and TRBJ2-5, with 11 bases identical to TRBD2. The germline gives CDR1 SGHVS, CDR2 FQNEAQ. After removal of 5 bases from V and 5 bases from J, the junction contained 7 bases not matched to a gene. There are 15 residues in the CDR3. The CDR3, as DNA: TGTGCCAGCAGCAAAACTAGCGGGGGCGGGGAGACCCAGTACTTC. Translation gives CASSKTSGGGETQYF. The complete variable domain, with remaining parts taken from reference TRBV7-8 and TRBJ2-5, reads GAGVSQSPRYKVAKRGQDVALRCDPISGHVSLFWYQQALGQGPEFLTYFQNEAQLDKSGLPSDRFFAERPEGSVSTLKIQRTQQEDSAVYLCASSKTSGGGETQYFGPGTRLLVL.

The chain carries TRBV29-1 and TRBJ1-1; D is possibly TRBD1 (5 bases). CDR1 is SQVTM and CDR2 is ANQGSEA in the germline V gene. The V gene lost 0 bases and the J gene lost 0 bases, with 5 bases spanning the gap. The length of the CDR3 is 13 residues. The CDR3 protein is CSVEEGVNTEAFF. CDR3 bases: TGCAGCGTTGAAGAAGGGGTGAACACTGAAGCTTTCTTT.

V and J are TRBV7-9 and TRBJ1-1, with TRBD1 matching 12 bases. The CDR3 is 16 residues long. The V gene end was trimmed by 11 bases and the J gene end by 5 bases; junction bases not matched to a gene: 15. In germline, CDR1 is SEHNR, CDR2 FQNEAQ (reference sequence). CDR3 DNA sequence: TGTGCCTGTGTTTCCTGGGACAGGGGGCAGAGGACTGAAGCTTTCTTT. Protein sequence: CACVSWDRGQRTEAFF.

J is TRBJ2-3 and V is TRBV10-3; D is possibly TRBD2 (6 bases). The CDR3 spans 15 residues. Germline loops: CDR1 ENHRY, CDR2 SYGVKD. V gave up 1 base and J gave up 11 bases, with 19 bases separating them. The CDR3 DNA reads as TGTGCCATCAGTGAGTGGGACTCCACCTTTGGTGGGCAGTATTTT. This codes for CAISEWDSTFGGQYF.

The rearrangement links TRBV3-1 (or the pseudogene TRBV3-2) to TRBJ2-4, with 9 nucleotides matching TRBD2. Germline values: CDR1 LGHDT, CDR2 YNNKEL (reference sequence). The length of the CDR3 is 15 residues. V dropped 0 bases and J dropped 4; count of bases not matched to a gene: 1. Here the CDR3 reads CASSQDTSGKNIQYF. CDR3 DNA: TGTGCCAGCAGCCAAGACACTAGCGGGAAAAACATTCAGTACTTC.

The chain combines TRBV4-2 with TRBJ1-5, with unresolved D. The CDR3 totals 14 residues. Germline CDR1 LGHNA, CDR2 YNFKEQ. With 1 base removed from V and 1 base from J, the gap between germline ends came to 5 bases. The DNA of the CDR3 is TGTGCCAGCAGCCAAGCAGAAAGCAATCAGCCCCAGCATTTT. Amino acid sequence: CASSQAESNQPQHF.

This chain uses TRBV4-1 with TRBJ1-1, with D possibly TRBD1 on 5 matching bases. The length of the CDR3 is 13 residues. Trimming took 3 bases from V and 7 from J, leaving 12 bases between them. CDR1 is MGHRA and CDR2 is YSYEKL in the germline V gene. This CDR3 reads CASSQALGGEAFF. The CDR3 DNA reads TGCGCCAGCAGCCAGGCCCTCGGGGGTGAAGCTTTCTTT.

The chain has TRBV11-3 and TRBJ2-7, with 8 bases aligning to TRBD1. Losses at the gene ends were 5 bases for V and 5 bases for J; bases not matched to a gene: 11. Germline-derived CDR1 and CDR2 are SGHNT and YENEEA. The CDR3 sequence is 15 residues long. The CDR3 DNA follows: TGTGCCAGCAGCCGTATTCAGGGGGCCCTGGACGAGCAGTACTTC. It encodes CASSRIQGALDEQYF.

The gene calls are TRBV10-1 and TRBJ2-7; tentative D call: TRBD2 (6 bases). Trimming stripped 8 bases from V and 4 bases from J, with 18 bases between. There are 14 residues in the CDR3. Germline assignment: CDR1 WNHNN and CDR2 SYGVQD (reference sequence). In DNA, the CDR3 is TGCGCCAGCGGGGACTCCGGGTCGAGGTACGAGCAGTACTTC. The encoded protein is CASGDSGSRYEQYF.

The chain recombines TRBV10-1 with TRBJ2-5; D gene ambiguous. This CDR3 spans 11 amino acids. Germline V gene sequence: CDR1 WNHNN, CDR2 SYGVQD (reference sequence). Trimming stripped 6 bases from V and 5 bases from J, with 7 bases between. CDR3 bases: TGCGCCAGCAGCACAATGGAGACCCAGTACTTC. Translating gives CASSTMETQYF.

The chain combines TRBV7-9 with TRBJ1-2; tentative D call: TRBD1 (5 bases). The CDR3 extends over 13 amino acids. Per the germline V gene, CDR1 is SEHNR and CDR2 is FQNEAQ (reference sequence). Trimming left V 8 bases short and J 7 bases short, with 17 bases between. The CDR3 nucleotides read TGTGCCAGCCCTGTGGGGGGAATGAGTGGCTACACCTTC. This gives the protein CASPVGGMSGYTF.

The rearrangement links TRBV23-1 to TRBJ1-2; weak D call: TRBD1 (5 bases). TRBV23-1 is treated as an ORF (open reading frame) with a function not yet certain. V was clipped by 0 bases and J by 8 bases, with 10 bases between them. The CDR3 sequence is 13 residues long. CDR3 DNA: TGCGCCAGCAGTCAATCGGGGCAGAGGGGCTACACCTTC. This codes for CASSQSGQRGYTF.

The chain links TRBV7-2 to TRBJ2-2, with 7 bases aligning to TRBD1. J gave up 4 bases and V 3 bases, and 5 bases lay outside the gene matches. This CDR3 spans 15 amino acids. The germline V gene has CDR1 SGHTA and CDR2 FQGNSA. CDR3: CASSFGQVATGELFF. In DNA form, the CDR3 reads TGTGCCAGCAGCTTTGGACAGGTCGCCACCGGGGAGCTGTTTTTT.

V gene TRBV2 combines with J gene TRBJ2-1, with 8 bases identical to TRBD2. The CDR3 sequence is 14 residues long. Germline CDR1 reads SNHLY; CDR2 reads FYNNEI. J gave up 4 bases and V 4 bases, and 3 bases lay outside the gene matches. CDR3 protein: CASSALAGYNEQFF. The DNA for the CDR3 is TGTGCCAGCAGTGCTCTAGCGGGTTACAATGAGCAGTTCTTC.

The chain couples TRBV6-1 to TRBJ2-7; TRBD2 matches at 12 bases. Looked up from germline, CDR1 is MNHNS and CDR2 is SASEGT. The V and J ends lost 0 bases and 5 bases, in that order; junction bases with no gene match: 14. The CDR3 consists of 19 residues. The CDR3 nucleotides read TGTGCCAGCAGTGAAGCGCTTGTAGGACTAGCGGGACTAAAGAACGAGCAGTACTTC. It specifies CASSEALVGLAGLKNEQYF.

The chain recombines TRBV21-1 with TRBJ1-3; the D call in the table, TRBD1, was not verified against the DNA. TRBV21-1 is recorded as a pseudogene. This CDR3 contains 16 residues. CDR3 amino acids: CASSTHPGTSGNTIYF. The DNA for the CDR3 is TGTGCCAGCAGCACCCACCCAGGAACCTCTGGAAACACCATATATTTT.

The chain recombines TRBV6-5 with TRBJ2-3, with a possible D match to TRBD1 (5 bases). Per germline, CDR1 MNHEY and CDR2 SVGAGI. The CDR3 is 15 residues long. V lost 6 bases and J lost 5, with 18 bases in between. DNA of the CDR3: TGTGCCAGCAGCCGAACCCAGGGCCTTGGAGATACGCAGTATTTT. It encodes CASSRTQGLGDTQYF.

This chain uses TRBV28 with TRBJ1-3; tentatively, D is TRBD1 (5 bases). The CDR3 loop spans 13 amino acids. Trimming cost V 4 bases and J 1 base, with 5 bases left between them. CDR1 is MDHEN, CDR2 SYDVKM, per germline. CDR3 sequence reads: CASSYRSGNTIYF. CDR3 DNA: TGTGCCAGCAGTTACAGGTCTGGAAACACCATATATTTT.

The rearrangement joins TRBV29-1 to TRBJ2-3, with a weak D call TRBD2 (6 bases). Trimming removed 6 bases at V and 4 bases at J, with 11 bases between. Germline V CDR1 and CDR2: SQVTM, ANQGSEA. The CDR3 runs 12 residues. CDR3 sequence reads: CSVGTLADTQYF. CDR3 nucleotide sequence: TGCAGCGTGGGGACTTTGGCAGATACGCAGTATTTT.

The gene calls are TRBV10-2 and TRBJ1-1; 8 bases are a match to TRBD1. The V segment lost 7 bases and the J segment 1 base; nucleotides outside the gene matches: 8. Germline assignment: CDR1 WSHSY and CDR2 SAAADI. The CDR3 is 15 amino acids. The DNA for the CDR3 is TGCGCCAGCACACAGGGGGACAGCCGGAACACTGAAGCTTTCTTT. This encodes CASTQGDSRNTEAFF.

The V call is TRBV2, the J call TRBJ1-2; D is ambiguous. CDR3 length: 16 amino acids. Trimming removed 2 bases at V and 2 bases at J, with 15 bases between. Per germline, CDR1 SNHLY and CDR2 FYNNEI. The CDR3 protein is CASSETTVSSNYGYTF. The CDR3 DNA reads as TGTGCCAGCAGTGAAACTACCGTCAGTTCCAACTATGGCTACACCTTC. Complete variable domain (other parts from reference TRBV2 and TRBJ1-2): EPEVTQTPSHQVTQMGQEVILRCVPISNHLYFYWYRQILGQKVEFLVSFYNNEISEKSEIFDDQFSVERPDGSNFTLKIRSTKLEDSAMYFCASSETTVSSNYGYTFGSGTRLTVV.

This chain connects TRBV18 to TRBJ1-1; D is possibly TRBD1 (5 bases). Trimming stripped 4 bases from V and 5 bases from J, with 14 bases between. CDR3 length: 14 residues. CDR1 KGHSH and CDR2 LQKENI come from the germline V gene. The CDR3 here is CASSRGGARTEAFF. CDR3 DNA sequence: TGTGCCAGCTCACGGGGAGGGGCGAGGACTGAAGCTTTCTTT.